The text below deals with one TCR beta chain. Its antigen is undetermined. Germline CDR1 LNHDA, CDR2 SQIVND (reference sequence). Trimming shortened V by 5 bases and J by 6 bases, and 13 bases separated the two germline ends. CDR3 size: 13 residues. Profiling that covered TCR beta VDJ and CDR3 relied on genomic DNA as its template. One entry per CDR3 protein, called by TCRdb with MiXCR from the reads. The table lists 160,000 or so distinct CDR3 sequences, 70% to 80% of them singletons. All sequencing subjects had displayed CD8+CD57+ cell expansion on flow cytometry. There was no therapy given to any patient before the blood sampling took place. This sample was included in a study of CD8+CD57+ T cells in acquired aplastic anemia. Study as a whole: The sorted CD4+ and CD8+ cells yielded an average around 3.4 ug of DNA.

Findings and caveats of the study: A set of roughly 27 CD8+ CDR3 sequences was shared between patients and controls, and these sequences appeared highly expressed in patients. A significant difference in CD8+ Simpson's diversity between patients and controls was not found.

Sequencing used sorted CD4+, CD8+, or CD8+CD57+ T cells (not recorded which) from PBMCs. V gene TRBV19 combines with J gene TRBJ2-5; the D is unclear. The TCR sequence derives from a human donor with aplastic anemia. This CDR3 is CASSASGPQTQYF. DNA of the CDR3: TGTGCCAGTAGTGCCTCCGGGCCTCAGACCCAGTACTTC.